One sample yielded the 20 T cell receptor beta chains listed below, sequenced in a study of cytomegalovirus exposure and HLA in healthy donors. Primers: 60 Vbeta forward and 13 Jbeta reverse. Produced via immunoSEQ multiplex PCR; TCRdb's table is partial and in-frame only. This sample carries approximately 97,000 clones, approximately 80% of them seen once, and the ten largest clones take approximately 4%. The sequenced material came from PBMCs. The origin of the receptors is a woman in her 70s in good health and CMV-seropositive.

This rearrangement joins TRBV18 to TRBJ2-1, with 7 bases that match TRBD2. Trimming at V came to 3 bases and at J to 1 base, leaving 6 bases not matched to a gene. The CDR3 has 16 amino acids. Germline CDR1 is KGHSH and CDR2 is LQKENI. The CDR3 DNA sequence: TGTGCCAGCTCACCTATTAGCGGGCCATCCTACAATGAGCAGTTCTTC. This translates into CASSPISGPSYNEQFF.

In nucleotides, the CDR3 is TGTGCCAGCAGCTTGGACTATGCCAGGGGATCTGCCGGGGAGCTGTTTTTT. Its protein is CASSLDYARGSAGELFF. V gene TRBV5-4 combines with J gene TRBJ2-2; a possible D gene is TRBD1 (6 bases). Trimming shortened V by 0 bases and J by 6 bases, and 18 bases separated the two germline ends. This CDR3 is built from 17 residues. The germline V gene has CDR1 SGHNT and CDR2 YYREEE (reference sequence).

The table lists this clone with a few counts. At one boundary the junction diverges from the germline segment, which might be a read error. V usage is TRBV5-1 and J usage is TRBJ1-1; tentative D call: TRBD1 (5 bases). Germline lookup yields CDR1 SGHRS and CDR2 YFSETQ. CDR3 length: 17 residues. CDR3 sequence: CASSLGQRGGMNAEAFF. CDR3 bases: TGCGCCAGCAGCTTGGGGCAGCGGGGCGGGATGAACGCTGAAGCTTTCTTT.

The V call is TRBV6-1, the J call TRBJ2-3; the match to TRBD2 covers 10 bases. The CDR3 covers 16 residues. Germline CDR1 and CDR2: MNHNS and SASEGT. The V gene end was trimmed by 4 bases and the J gene end by 0 bases; junction bases not matched to a gene: 4. CDR3 amino acids: CASSGRLAGSTDTQYF. In nucleotides, the CDR3 is TGTGCCAGCAGTGGCCGACTAGCGGGTAGCACAGATACGCAGTATTTT.

The chain combines TRBV5-4 with TRBJ1-3; perhaps TRBD1 as D (5 bases). V lost 2 bases, J lost 8 bases, and 11 bases lay in between. This CDR3 spans 13 amino acids. Germline V lookup: CDR1 SGHNT, CDR2 YYREEE (reference sequence). CDR3 region: CASSFRGVDTIYF. CDR3 DNA sequence: TGTGCCAGCAGCTTCCGGGGGGTTGACACCATATATTTT.

The J gene is TRBJ2-1, the V gene TRBV19, with TRBD2 matching 9 bases. The ends lost 6 bases at V and 0 bases at J; junction bases unmatched: 3. Looked up from germline, CDR1 is LNHDA and CDR2 is SQIVND (reference sequence). CDR3 length equals 15 residues. In DNA, the CDR3 is TGTGCCAGTAGCCATAGCGGGAGCTCCTACAATGAGCAGTTCTTC. Translating gives CASSHSGSSYNEQFF.

The CDR3 bases are TGTGCCAGCAGCTCACCAGGAGAGCAGTACTTC. Amino acid sequence: CASSSPGEQYF. This rearrangement joins TRBV11-2 to TRBJ2-7; D not certain. Between the trimmed V and J ends, which lost 4 bases and 7 bases, there was a span of 8 bases. The CDR3 runs 11 residues. Germline CDR1 is SGHAT and CDR2 is FQNNGV. Together with reference TRBV11-2 and TRBJ2-7, the CDR3 gives the full variable domain: EAGVAQSPRYKIIEKRQSVAFWCNPISGHATLYWYQQILGQGPKLLIQFQNNGVVDDSQLPKDRFSAERLKGVDSTLKIQPAKLEDSAVYLCASSSPGEQYFGPGTRLTVT.

The chain carries TRBV7-9 and TRBJ2-5, with 13 bases that match TRBD2. The V segment lost 2 bases and the J segment 5 bases; nucleotides outside the gene matches: 5. The length of the CDR3 is 16 residues. The germline V gene encodes CDR1 SEHNR and CDR2 FQNEAQ (reference sequence). CDR3 sequence (DNA): TGTGCCAGCAGCTTATTACTAGCGGGAGGGACCGAGACCCAGTACTTC. Translated: CASSLLLAGGTETQYF.

Here the CDR3 reads CATSRDTSTGELFF. The CDR3 region has the DNA TGTGCCACCAGCAGAGATACGAGCACCGGGGAGCTGTTTTTT. V is TRBV15 and J is TRBJ2-2; D is unclear. The CDR3 consists of 14 residues. Trimming took 0 bases from V and 4 from J, leaving 6 bases between them. Looked up from germline, CDR1 is LNHNV and CDR2 is YYDKDF (reference sequence).

With respect to this clone: Mismatch with germline at one junction end may stem from a read error. The chain couples TRBV7-9 to TRBJ2-7, with D unresolved. The CDR3 totals 11 residues. In germline, CDR1 is SEHNR, CDR2 FQNEAQ (reference sequence). CDR3 nucleotide sequence: TGTTCCAGCAGCTTAACGGACGAGCAGTACTTC. It specifies CSSSLTDEQYF.

This chain uses TRBV9 with TRBJ2-1; TRBD2 aligns across 7 bases. The V and J ends lost 3 bases and 0 bases, in that order; junction bases with no gene match: 3. CDR1 and CDR2 from the germline V gene are SGDLS and YYNGEE. The CDR3 runs 15 residues. CDR3 protein: CASSERDFSYNEQFF. In DNA, the CDR3 is TGTGCCAGCAGCGAGCGGGACTTCTCCTACAATGAGCAGTTCTTC.

This chain connects TRBV7-6 to TRBJ2-1; a possible D gene is TRBD2 (6 bases). V lost 5 bases and J lost 4, with 12 bases in between. CDR3 size: 14 residues. The germline V gene has CDR1 SGHVS and CDR2 FNYEAQ. Written as DNA, the CDR3 is TGTGCCAGCAGCCCGGCGGGGAAATACAATGAGCAGTTCTTC. Amino acid sequence: CASSPAGKYNEQFF.

This clone was counted only a few times. This rearrangement joins TRBV4-1 to TRBJ1-6; D call uncertain. The V end was cut by 0 bases, the J end by 6 bases, with 6 bases between. Germline V gives CDR1 MGHRA, CDR2 YSYEKL. This CDR3 region has 14 residues. CDR3 amino acids: CASSQDGGNSPLHF. The CDR3 nucleotides are TGCGCCAGCAGCCAAGATGGCGGTAATTCACCCCTCCACTTT.

The chain employs TRBV7-2 and TRBJ2-7; TRBD2 matches 8 bases. Germline V gene sequence: CDR1 SGHTA, CDR2 FQGNSA. The CDR3 length is 15 residues. Losses at the gene ends were 3 bases for V and 0 bases for J; bases not matched to a gene: 4. The CDR3 DNA reads as TGTGCCAGCAGCTTGGAAACTAGCGGCTCCTACGAGCAGTACTTC. The encoded protein is CASSLETSGSYEQYF.

The chain employs TRBV4-3 and TRBJ2-4; unclear D gene. Germline V gene data show CDR1 as LGHNA and CDR2 as YSLEER. V dropped 4 bases and J dropped 1 base, with 8 bases sitting between them. The CDR3 totals 14 residues. The CDR3 region is CASSRDMAKNIQYF. The CDR3 region has the DNA TGCGCCAGCAGCCGAGATATGGCCAAAAACATTCAGTACTTC.

V and J are TRBV27 and TRBJ1-2, with D maybe TRBD1 (6 bases). CDR1 is MNHEY and CDR2 is SMNVEV in the germline V gene (reference sequence). The V end was cut by 6 bases, the J end by 8 bases, with 13 bases between. The CDR3 sequence is 12 residues long. CDR3 amino acids: CASRSVGGGYTF. CDR3 DNA: TGTGCCAGCAGATCCGTAGGGGGAGGCTACACCTTC.

This clone was detected only a few times. J is TRBJ2-7 and V is TRBV6-6; D unresolved. CDR1 is MNHNY, CDR2 SVGAGI, per germline (reference sequence). V lost 5 bases and J lost 1, with 9 bases in between. This CDR3 has 13 residues. The CDR3 DNA follows: TGTGCCAGCAGTCCCCAGTATTCCTACGAGCAGTACTTC. Translated, it gives CASSPQYSYEQYF.

This chain joins TRBV7-9 and TRBJ2-7, with D perhaps matching TRBD2 (6 bases). The CDR3 totals 11 residues. The germline V gene has CDR1 SEHNR and CDR2 FQNEAQ (reference sequence). V was trimmed by 1 base and J by 10 bases, leaving 8 bases between them. The CDR3 DNA reads as TGTGCCAGCAGCTTAGGGAGGGACCAGTACTTC. Translated, it gives CASSLGRDQYF.

The CDR3 spells CASSETGANQPQHF. In DNA, the CDR3 is TGTGCCAGCAGCGAGACAGGGGCCAATCAGCCCCAGCATTTT. The J gene is TRBJ1-5, the V gene TRBV7-9; 8 nucleotides agree with TRBD1. The CDR3 is 14 residues long. Germline V gene data show CDR1 as SEHNR and CDR2 as FQNEAQ (reference sequence). The V gene end was trimmed by 5 bases and the J gene end by 3 bases; junction bases not matched to a gene: 3.

V is TRBV14 and J is TRBJ2-5, with 9 bases that match TRBD1. The last part of the DNA fits TRBJ2-7 better; the J call may be wrong. The CDR3 length is 13 residues. Germline CDR1 is SGHDN and CDR2 is FVKESK. For the CDR3, the DNA is TGTGCCAGCAGCCAGGACAGGGGCTACGAGCAGTACTTC. It specifies CASSQDRGYEQYF.